These 16 T cell receptor beta chains were sequenced from one sample in a study of blood T cells in healthy people across ages. A second PCR of 7 to 11 cycles used a sample-barcoded 5' primer and a J-beta primer mix. Each CDR3 protein is one row after TCRdb ran MiXCR on the 5' RACE reads. Among around 2 million distinct CDR3 sequences, roughly 43% were seen once, and the ten largest hold roughly 23%. The specimen was blood. The source is a human donor in good health.

V and J are TRBV7-2 and TRBJ2-5; 9 bases align to TRBD2. The tail of the sequence fits TRBJ2-7 better, so the J call may be wrong. The germline V gene encodes CDR1 SGHTA and CDR2 FQGNSA. The CDR3 spans 15 residues. The CDR3 sequence: CASSLNGGGAHEQYF. The CDR3 DNA is TGTGCCAGCAGCTTAAATGGCGGGGGGGCCCACGAGCAGTACTTC.

The chain is built from TRBV20-1 and TRBJ2-3; tentatively, D is TRBD2 (6 bases). Between the trimmed V and J ends, which lost 7 bases and 2 bases, there was a span of 10 bases. This CDR3 comprises 12 residues. CDR1 and CDR2 (germline): DFQATT, SNEGSKA (reference sequence). As DNA, the CDR3 is TGCAGTGTTTCGGGACTCACAGATACGCAGTATTTT. It specifies CSVSGLTDTQYF.

The rearrangement joins TRBV6-2 or TRBV6-3 to TRBJ2-7, with 12 bases that match TRBD1. The V gene end was trimmed by 1 base and the J gene end by 11 bases; junction bases not matched to a gene: 6. Per the germline V gene, CDR1 is MNHEY and CDR2 is SVGEGT. CDR3 length: 14 residues. The chain's CDR3 is CASSYYGTGGVEYF. The CDR3, as DNA: TGTGCCAGCAGTTACTATGGGACAGGGGGCGTGGAGTACTTC.

The chain carries TRBV25-1 and TRBJ1-1; D not certain. Germline CDR1 reads MGHDK; CDR2 reads SYGVNS. The CDR3 is 13 residues long. V lost 3 bases to trimming and J lost 4 bases, with 9 bases between them. The CDR3, as DNA: TGTGCCAGCAGTGACCCGGGAAGCACTGAAGCTTTCTTT. This codes for CASSDPGSTEAFF.

This clonotype was observed a few times. The rearrangement uses TRBV20-1 and TRBJ2-1, with 7 bases matching TRBD2. The V gene's germline CDR1 is DFQATT and CDR2 SNEGSKA (reference sequence). Unmatched junction bases numbered 4, after V lost 0 bases and J lost 2 bases. The CDR3 contains 15 residues. The CDR3 here is CSAREWGGAYNEQFF. The CDR3 region has the DNA TGCAGTGCTAGAGAATGGGGGGGGGCCTACAATGAGCAGTTCTTC.

This clonotype came up a few times. This chain links TRBV4-3 with TRBJ1-6; 8 bases align to TRBD1. Losses at the gene ends were 0 bases for V and 8 bases for J; bases not matched to a gene: 3. The germline V gene has CDR1 LGHNA and CDR2 YSLEER. This CDR3 is built from 15 residues. CDR3 amino acids: CASSQDGTGYSPLHF. CDR3 nucleotides: TGCGCCAGCAGCCAAGATGGGACAGGCTATTCACCCCTCCACTTT.

Comment on this clonotype: The junction does not match germline at one end; this may be a read error. V usage is TRBV4-2 and J usage is TRBJ2-5, with a possible D match to TRBD1 (5 bases). This CDR3 has 13 amino acids. Per germline, CDR1 LGHNA and CDR2 YNFKEQ. The CDR3 sequence is CASGQDLQGIMYF. DNA of the CDR3: TGTGCCAGCGGCCAAGATCTTCAGGGCATAATGTACTTC.

In this sample, this clonotype turned up once. The rearrangement uses TRBV12-3 or TRBV12-4 and TRBJ1-1, with D possibly being TRBD1 (6 bases). V lost 11 bases and J 5 bases, leaving 21 bases between the germline ends. The CDR3 covers 14 residues. CDR3 bases: TGTGCCCGCAATCACGGGGGCGCGAATACTGAAGCTTTCTTT. This gives the protein CARNHGGANTEAFF.

This clonotype turned up a few times. This chain joins TRBV3-1 and TRBJ1-2, with TRBD1 identical over 9 bases. The CDR3 has 15 amino acids. After removal of 1 base from V and 8 bases from J, the junction contained 8 bases not matched to a gene. CDR1 LGHDT and CDR2 YNNKEL come from the germline V gene (reference sequence). The CDR3 spells CASSQGKQGAGGYTF. The CDR3 bases are TGTGCCAGCAGCCAAGGCAAACAGGGGGCAGGAGGCTACACCTTC.

The chain has TRBV28 and TRBJ2-7; 7 bases map to TRBD2. CDR3 length: 15 amino acids. Germline V gene lookup returns CDR1 MDHEN and CDR2 SYDVKM. The J segment lost 2 bases and the V segment lost 8 bases, leaving 12 bases of the junction unmatched. CDR3 sequence: CASGKTWGTTYEQYF. In DNA, the CDR3 is TGTGCCAGCGGGAAGACTTGGGGGACTACCTACGAGCAGTACTTC.

V is TRBV20-1 and J is TRBJ2-3; TRBD2 aligns across 16 bases. The germline V gene encodes CDR1 DFQATT and CDR2 SNEGSKA (reference sequence). This CDR3 is 16 amino acids long. The DNA for the CDR3 is TGCTCAAGTCCGGGACTAGCGGGGGGGCGCACAGATACGCAGTATTTT. Residues: CSSPGLAGGRTDTQYF.

V gene TRBV20-1 combines with J gene TRBJ2-5; D ambiguous. The V and J ends lost 7 bases and 0 bases respectively, with 15 bases between them. CDR3 length equals 14 residues. CDR1 and CDR2 (germline): DFQATT, SNEGSKA (reference sequence). The CDR3 bases are TGCAGTGTACATCTTCTGGGAAACCAAGAGACCCAGTACTTC. Translated, it gives CSVHLLGNQETQYF.

V usage is TRBV7-2 and J usage is TRBJ1-2; 9 nucleotides match TRBD1. The germline gives CDR1 SGHTA, CDR2 FQGNSA. There are 13 residues in the CDR3. J lost 7 bases, V lost 5 bases, and 5 bases had no gene match. The CDR3 DNA reads as TGTGCCAGCAGCCGAGACAGGGGGGTTGGCTACACCTTC. Residues: CASSRDRGVGYTF.

At least ten counts were recorded for this clonotype. This chain uses TRBV12-3 or TRBV12-4 with TRBJ2-5; D is unclear. The assigned J gene may be wrong: the sequence end matches TRBJ2-3 better. This CDR3 is 12 amino acids long. The CDR3 loop is CASSLGPGTQYF. The CDR3 DNA reads as TGTGCCAGCAGCCTCGGTCCCGGTACGCAGTATTTT.

In this sample, this clonotype turned up a few times. The chain has TRBV9 and TRBJ1-2; D not certain. Germline V gene lookup returns CDR1 SGDLS and CDR2 YYNGEE. There are 14 residues in the CDR3. V gave up 7 bases and J gave up 4 bases, with 17 bases separating them. The CDR3 nucleotides read TGTGCCAGCGCGACGGGAGGATTGCCCTATGGCTACACCTTC. Residues: CASATGGLPYGYTF.

Written as DNA, the CDR3 is TGTGCCAGCAGCGTAGAACGGGGTTCCTACAATGAGCAGTTCTTC. Amino acid sequence: CASSVERGSYNEQFF. This rearrangement joins TRBV9 to TRBJ2-1; D perhaps matches TRBD2 (5 bases). The CDR3 length is 15 residues. Trimming took 0 bases from V and 1 from J, leaving 8 bases between them. Germline V CDR1 and CDR2: SGDLS, YYNGEE.